This T cell receptor (beta chain) was captured by sequencing in a study of control samples from healthy donors and cancer patients. Produced via immunoSEQ multiplex PCR; TCRdb's table is partial and in-frame only. This sample has approximately 81,000 clones; 90% to 95% occur once, and the top ten carry around 4.7%. V shed 4 bases and J shed 0 bases, with 9 bases lying between them. Germline CDR1 is SQVTM and CDR2 is ANQGSEA. The CDR3 contains 13 residues. The rearrangement links TRBV29-1 to TRBJ1-1; D might be TRBD1 (6 bases). This receptor was identified in a woman younger than 30 in good health. Input material: blood. CDR3 amino acids: CSVARGLNTEAFF. In DNA, the CDR3 is TGCAGCGTTGCCAGGGGTCTGAACACTGAAGCTTTCTTT.